A selection of T cell receptor beta chains follows, all from one sample in a study of shared clonotypes between healthy human individuals. This table comes from immunoSEQ multiplex PCR, and its TCRdb copy is limited to in-frame clones, with some not included. The repertoire includes about 470,000 clones, about 85% of them detected once, and about 12% sits in the top ten. The sequenced sample consisted of PBMCs. Receptors were obtained from a woman aged 40-49 years in good health. Some clones in this sample may be carry-over from other donors' samples. CDR3s include the opening cysteine and the closing phenylalanine or tryptophan. D genes are given only for firm matches. Not every row has a clone size; where given, it reads once, few, many or a size class.

CDR3nt,CDR3aa,abundance,v_gene,j_gene,d_gene
TGTGCCACCAGCAGAGGTTTCGGACTAGCGGGAGCGACTTACGAGCAGTACTTC,CATSRGFGLAGATYEQYF,-,TRBV15,TRBJ2-7,TRBD2
TGCGCCAGCAGCTTGGAAAGAGAAAACTATGGCTACACCTTC,CASSLERENYGYTF,many,TRBV5-1,TRBJ1-2,-
TGCGCCAGCAGCTTTCGTTCGGCCGATGAAAAACTGTTTTTT,CASSFRSADEKLFF,-,TRBV5-1,TRBJ1-4,-
TGCAGCGTTGAAGAGCGGGCCGATACGCAGTATTTT,CSVEERADTQYF,-,TRBV29-1,TRBJ2-3,-
TGTGCCAGCAGCTTTGCTAGCGGGAGGTCCACCGGGGAGCTGTTTTTT,CASSFASGRSTGELFF,-,TRBV7-3,TRBJ2-2,TRBD2
TGTGCCAGCACGGAGGGGGCATGGGAAAAACTGTTTTTT,CASTEGAWEKLFF,-,TRBV25-1,TRBJ1-4,TRBD1
TGTGCCATCAGTGAATTTAGCGGGACTCCCGGCGAGCAGTACTTC,CAISEFSGTPGEQYF,-,TRBV10-3,TRBJ2-7,TRBD2
TGTGCCAGCTCCCGGACAGGGGGAAACCAAGAGACCCAGTACTTC,CASSRTGGNQETQYF,-,TRBV7-7,TRBJ2-5,TRBD1
TGTGCCAGCAGCTTCCGGACAGGGGACTACGAGCAGTACTTC,CASSFRTGDYEQYF,-,TRBV7-2,TRBJ2-7,TRBD1
TGTGCCAGCAGCTTACGGACAGGGTGGGATGAAAAACTGTTTTTT,CASSLRTGWDEKLFF,-,TRBV5-6,TRBJ1-4,TRBD1
TGCGCCACCTCAGAAACAGGGAACACTGAAGCTTTCTTT,CATSETGNTEAFF,-,TRBV5-1,TRBJ1-1,-
TGCGCCAGCAGTGAGGGGGGGGCTAAGCAGCCCCAGCATTTT,CASSEGGAKQPQHF,-,TRBV10-2,TRBJ1-5,-
TGTGCCAGCAGGCTCCGACAGGGAATTCAAGAGACCCAGTACTTC,CASRLRQGIQETQYF,-,TRBV28,TRBJ2-5,TRBD1
TGTGCCAGCAGTTACGATGCCGGGAGGGCCCAATTCTTC,CASSYDAGRAQFF,-,TRBV6-6,TRBJ2-1,TRBD2
TGTGCCAGTAGTACCCAGCGTTGGGCAGAGACCCAGTACTTC,CASSTQRWAETQYF,once,TRBV19,TRBJ2-5,-
TGTGCCAGCAGTGAGGTAGCGGAAAGCTCCTACAATGAGCAGTTCTTC,CASSEVAESSYNEQFF,-,TRBV6-1,TRBJ2-1,-
TGTGCCAGCGGCCGAGGGGACATGAACACTGAAGCTTTCTTT,CASGRGDMNTEAFF,-,TRBV27,TRBJ1-1,-
TGCAGCGTTCAGGGGTCCTACGAGCAGTACTTC,CSVQGSYEQYF,-,TRBV29-1,TRBJ2-7,-
TGCGCCAGCAGCAAGTGGACTGCAGAGGGCACAGATACGCAGTATTTT,CASSKWTAEGTDTQYF,-,TRBV4-1,TRBJ2-3,-
TGCGCCAGCAGAAGGAGCGGGGGGCCGGATACGCAGTATTTT,CASRRSGGPDTQYF,-,TRBV5-1,TRBJ2-3,TRBD2
TGCAGCGTTGGTCGGGGGGGTATGGGTCATGAGCAGTTCTTC,CSVGRGGMGHEQFF,once,TRBV29-1,TRBJ2-1,TRBD2
TGTGCCAGCCGACAGGCGGCTCGGTCCTTTGAAAAACTGTTTTTT,CASRQAARSFEKLFF,-,TRBV7-2,TRBJ1-4,-
TGCGCCAGCACCACAGGCCCGCCTAACTACGAGCAGTACTTC,CASTTGPPNYEQYF,once,TRBV5-1,TRBJ2-7,-
TGTGCCTGGGGCGGAGGGTACACCATATATTTT,CAWGGGYTIYF,few,TRBV30,TRBJ1-3,-
TGTGCCAGCATCCTCCCGCAGGGCGCTGAAGCTTTCTTT,CASILPQGAEAFF,-,TRBV28,TRBJ1-1,-
TGTGCCAGCAATCAGGGGCGGGCCTCCTCCTACGAGCAGTACTTC,CASNQGRASSYEQYF,-,TRBV28,TRBJ2-7,-
TGCGCCAGCAACCGGGAGCTTGCAGATACGCAGTATTTT,CASNRELADTQYF,-,TRBV4-1,TRBJ2-3,-
TGTGCCAGCAGCTTAAGAATGTCATACGAGCAGTACTTC,CASSLRMSYEQYF,-,TRBV11-2,TRBJ2-7,-
TGTGCCAGCACCCAAGCGGTAAGCTCCTACAATGAGCAGTTCTTC,CASTQAVSSYNEQFF,-,TRBV7-2,TRBJ2-1,-
TGTGCCAGCAGTGGGACAGACTTCTACAATGAGCAGTTCTTC,CASSGTDFYNEQFF,few,TRBV6-1,TRBJ2-1,-
TGTGCCAGCACCCAACCACAGGGCTCCCAGTACTTC,CASTQPQGSQYF,once,TRBV28,TRBJ2-5,-
TGTGCCACCGGGGGACAGGCTAATGAAAAACTGTTTTTT,CATGGQANEKLFF,-,TRBV10-3,TRBJ1-4,TRBD1
TGTGCCAGCAGTTTATACAGGGCCCAGTTGTACGAGCAGTACTTC,CASSLYRAQLYEQYF,-,TRBV28,TRBJ2-7,-
TGTGCCTGGAGTGACCAATGGGGTTCACCCCTCCACTTT,CAWSDQWGSPLHF,-,TRBV30,TRBJ1-6,-
TGTGCCTGGAGTGTACCGCTTTATGGGAACACTGAAGCTTTCTTT,CAWSVPLYGNTEAFF,-,TRBV30,TRBJ1-1,-
TGTGCCAGCAGCGTAACAGCGGGTAGCTCCTACGAGCAGTACTTC,CASSVTAGSSYEQYF,-,TRBV9,TRBJ2-7,-
TGTGCCAGCAGTTTATCGGGGTCCTACAATGAGCAGTTCTTC,CASSLSGSYNEQFF,-,TRBV27,TRBJ2-1,-
TGTGCCAGCAGGCCACCGGACTACAATGAGCAGTTCTTC,CASRPPDYNEQFF,-,TRBV27,TRBJ2-1,-
TGTGCCGTCGGGTCCAGCGGGAGAAATGAGCAGTTCTTC,CAVGSSGRNEQFF,-,TRBV7-9,TRBJ2-1,TRBD2